This T cell receptor (beta chain) was profiled in a study of blood T cell repertoires in COVID-19. Recruited during active infection, patients (from Seattle) were subsequently followed longitudinally. In germline, CDR1 is SGHRS, CDR2 YFSETQ. The CDR3 consists of 15 residues. Trimming at V came to 2 bases and at J to 4 bases, leaving 6 bases not matched to a gene. The data were produced by immunoSEQ multiplex PCR, yet TCRdb's version contains in-frame clones alone and is incomplete. The profile shows some 120,000 clones, roughly 90% of them singletons. Sequenced sample: peripheral blood. The chain joins TRBV5-1 to TRBJ2-1, with 7 bases fitting TRBD1. This clonotype was sampled from a man in his sixties with COVID-19, enrolled during active disease. The CDR3 sequence: CASSLSGTAYNEQFF. The CDR3 DNA reads TGCGCCAGCAGCTTATCCGGGACAGCATACAATGAGCAGTTCTTC.